This TCR beta chain was recovered during a study of blood T cell repertoires in COVID-19. Turning to the study itself: Nucleic acid was either cDNA or gDNA, and it came from T cells, B-cell-depleted T cells, or PBMCs.

CDR1 and CDR2 (germline): SGHAT, FQNNGV. The CDR3 extends over 16 amino acids. V lost 4 bases and J lost 2, with 15 bases in between. Clones were sequenced by immunoSEQ multiplex PCR, and TCRdb holds only the in-frame ones, with some missing. The repertoire holds tens of thousands of clones, with roughly 85% as singletons. V gene TRBV11-2 combines with J gene TRBJ1-3, with a possible D match to TRBD1 (5 bases). Source material: peripheral blood. The sequence came from a human donor in a cohort sampled during active COVID-19. CDR3 in amino acids: CASSSAQGTPGNTIYF. The CDR3 region has the DNA TGTGCCAGCAGCTCTGCCCAGGGTACTCCTGGAAACACCATATATTTT.